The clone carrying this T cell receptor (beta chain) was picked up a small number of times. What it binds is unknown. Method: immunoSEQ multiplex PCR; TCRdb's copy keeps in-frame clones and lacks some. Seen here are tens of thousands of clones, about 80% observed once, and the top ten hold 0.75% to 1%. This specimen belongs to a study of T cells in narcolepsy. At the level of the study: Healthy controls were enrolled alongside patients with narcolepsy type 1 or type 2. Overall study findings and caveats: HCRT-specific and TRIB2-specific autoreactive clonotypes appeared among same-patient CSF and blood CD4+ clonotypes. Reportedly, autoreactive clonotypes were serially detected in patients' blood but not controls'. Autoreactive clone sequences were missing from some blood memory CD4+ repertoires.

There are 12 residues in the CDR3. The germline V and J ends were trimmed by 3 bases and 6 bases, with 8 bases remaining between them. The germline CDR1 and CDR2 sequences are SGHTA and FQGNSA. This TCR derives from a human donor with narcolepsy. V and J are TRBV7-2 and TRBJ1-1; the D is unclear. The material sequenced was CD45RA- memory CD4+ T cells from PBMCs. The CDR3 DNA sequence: TGTGCCAGCAGCTTCGCCGGCCCTGAAGCTTTCTTT. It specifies CASSFAGPEAFF.